This T cell receptor beta chain was profiled in a study of T cells in Graves' hyperthyroidism and ophthalmopathy. Amplification targeted TCR beta CDR3 regions from RNA transcripts. RT-PCR in the first round (using the HTBI primer set) targeted the TCR CDR3. Using its own MiXCR run on the multiplex PCR reads, TCRdb lists one record per CDR3 protein. The sample carries hundreds of thousands of distinct CDR3 sequences, approximately 14% recorded once. V was trimmed by 6 bases and J by 7 bases, leaving 15 bases between them. CDR1 and CDR2 (germline): MNHNS, SASEGT. The CDR3 has 14 amino acids. On the basis of clinical symptoms, serum thyroxine and TRAb, thyroid ultrasound and orbital computed tomography, diagnoses were made.

The chain is built from TRBV6-1 and TRBJ1-4, with a tentative D call TRBD1 (5 bases). The receptor's source is a young woman with Graves' hyperthyroidism. Sequencing used blood. In DNA, the CDR3 is TGTGCCAGCAGGAAGGGGCGGACGATTGAAAAACTGTTTTTT. Its translation: CASRKGRTIEKLFF.